The 30 T cell receptor beta chains in this list originate from one sample, sequenced in a study of identical twins. One entry per CDR3 protein, called by TCRdb with MiXCR from the 5' RACE reads. In the table there are 500,000 or so distinct CDR3 sequences, around 20% of which are singletons. This sample was also put to use in a study of T cells expressing NK-cell markers.

The sequenced material came from CD4+ T cells sorted from blood. These receptors were taken from a woman between 18 and 29 years old in good health.

This clonotype has just a few counts. This chain connects TRBV20-1 to TRBJ2-1; maybe TRBD2 (6 bases). Germline loops: CDR1 DFQATT, CDR2 SNEGSKA (reference sequence). CDR3 length equals 13 residues. With 7 bases removed from V and 4 bases from J, the gap between germline ends came to 14 bases. The CDR3 sequence is CSDKSGFYNEQFF. In nucleotides, the CDR3 is TGCAGTGATAAAAGCGGGTTTTACAATGAGCAGTTCTTC.

This clonotype was seen only a few times. The CDR3 spells CASSLRPGSYEQYF. The CDR3 nucleotides read TGTGCCAGCAGTTTGAGGCCAGGGTCCTACGAGCAGTACTTC. The chain employs TRBV12-3 or TRBV12-4 and TRBJ2-7; D might be TRBD1 (5 bases). V was cut by 3 bases and J by 1 base, with 10 bases left in between. This CDR3 contains 14 residues.

The chain has TRBV10-3 and TRBJ2-7, with D maybe TRBD1 (6 bases). CDR1 ENHRY and CDR2 SYGVKD come from the germline V gene. This CDR3 has 11 residues. Between the trimmed V and J ends, which lost 6 bases and 9 bases, there was a span of 12 bases. CDR3 DNA: TGTGCCATCAGCCGAGACAGGAGGCAGTACTTC. As protein: CAISRDRRQYF.

This clonotype appeared a few times. This sequence joins TRBV29-1 and TRBJ1-2, with D uncertain. CDR1 SQVTM and CDR2 ANQGSEA come from the germline V gene. The CDR3 has 11 residues. The CDR3 DNA is TGCAGTCTTTGGGCTAACTATGGCTACACCTTC. Translation gives CSLWANYGYTF.

This rearrangement joins TRBV7-8 to TRBJ2-2; perhaps TRBD1 as D (6 bases). The length of the CDR3 is 17 residues. Per germline, CDR1 SGHVS and CDR2 FQNEAQ. Trimming removed 5 bases at V and 8 bases at J, with 24 bases between. The CDR3 region has the DNA TGTGCCAGCAGCCTTGACAGGCCGTATGACGGTTCAGGGGAGCTGTTTTTT. It codes for CASSLDRPYDGSGELFF.

The chain combines TRBV20-1 with TRBJ2-7; D not resolved. The CDR3 totals 14 residues. CDR1 is DFQATT, CDR2 SNEGSKA, per germline (reference sequence). Trimming removed 1 base at V and 2 bases at J, with 12 bases between. For the CDR3, the DNA is TGCAGTGCTAGAGCACTTAAGGGTCCCTACGAGCAGTACTTC. Translated, it gives CSARALKGPYEQYF.

This clonotype was seen a handful of times. The chain has TRBV6-5 and TRBJ2-1; 7 positions match TRBD2. V was pared by 0 bases and J by 8 bases, with 10 bases of the junction left unmatched. The CDR3 is made up of 16 amino acids. Germline V gene lookup returns CDR1 MNHEY and CDR2 SVGAGI. CDR3 sequence: CASSYSLWEGNDEQFF. The CDR3, as DNA: TGTGCCAGCAGTTACTCCCTCTGGGAGGGTAATGATGAGCAGTTCTTC.

This clonotype was detected only a few times. The chain's CDR3 is CSASRGDGYTF. The CDR3 nucleotides read TGCAGTGCTAGTCGGGGGGATGGCTACACCTTC. This chain joins TRBV20-1 and TRBJ1-2; D perhaps matches TRBD1 (5 bases). Germline values: CDR1 DFQATT, CDR2 SNEGSKA (reference sequence). V was cut by 3 bases and J by 6 bases, with 8 bases left in between. This CDR3 contains 11 residues.

This clonotype has more than one count but fewer than ten. The gene calls are TRBV6-2 or TRBV6-3 and TRBJ2-2; 7 bases map to TRBD1. The CDR3 runs to 14 residues. Trimming removed 7 bases from V and 8 bases from J; junction bases left unmatched: 10. CDR1 and CDR2 (germline): MNHEY, SVGEGT. The CDR3 loop reads CASTHPDRSGELFF. The DNA of the CDR3 is TGTGCCAGCACCCACCCGGACAGGTCGGGGGAGCTGTTTTTT.

The chain combines TRBV29-1 with TRBJ2-3; a weak D match, TRBD2 (6 bases). CDR3 length equals 13 residues. Trimming stripped 2 bases from V and 4 bases from J, with 10 bases between. CDR1 and CDR2 (germline): SQVTM, ANQGSEA. CDR3 coding DNA: TGCAGCGTTGAAACGGGGGTCCCAGATACGCAGTATTTT. This translates into CSVETGVPDTQYF.

CDR3 protein: CASSLMTSAYEQYF. CDR3 DNA: TGCGCCAGCAGCTTGATGACTAGCGCCTACGAGCAGTACTTC. The rearrangement joins TRBV5-1 to TRBJ2-7, with 8 bases matching TRBD2. This CDR3 contains 14 residues. CDR1 and CDR2 from the germline V gene are SGHRS and YFSETQ. Trimming removed 1 base from V and 2 bases from J; junction bases left unmatched: 2.

The chain has TRBV10-3 and TRBJ2-6, with 14 nucleotides matching TRBD2. V shed 7 bases and J 2 bases; nucleotides not matched to a gene: 1. The CDR3 runs 16 residues. Germline-derived CDR1 and CDR2 are ENHRY and SYGVKD. The CDR3 sequence: CAITGLAGAGANVLTF. In DNA form, the CDR3 reads TGTGCCATCACGGGACTAGCGGGAGCTGGGGCCAACGTCCTGACTTTC.

J is TRBJ1-2 and V is TRBV5-1, with 8 bases matching TRBD1. Germline CDR1 and CDR2: SGHRS and YFSETQ. V shed 4 bases and J 8 bases; nucleotides not matched to a gene: 7. The CDR3 runs to 13 residues. CDR3 DNA: TGCGCCAGCAGCCACGGCAGGGGGCGAGGCTACACCTTC. This codes for CASSHGRGRGYTF.

The genes are TRBV5-1 and TRBJ2-1; 11 positions match TRBD2. CDR1 and CDR2 (germline): SGHRS, YFSETQ. V gave up 3 bases and J gave up 6 bases; unmatched junction bases: 11. The CDR3 runs to 17 residues. The CDR3 DNA follows: TGCGCCAGCAGCTCTCAACTTCTAGCGGGGGGAATCAATGAGCAGTTCTTC. Translation: CASSSQLLAGGINEQFF.

The chain links TRBV5-1 to TRBJ2-1; 7 nucleotides agree with TRBD2. The length of the CDR3 is 13 residues. V gave up 3 bases and J gave up 10 bases; unmatched junction bases: 7. Germline V CDR1 and CDR2: SGHRS, YFSETQ. The CDR3 loop is CASSSREAGEQFF. CDR3 DNA: TGCGCCAGCAGCTCCCGGGAAGCGGGGGAGCAGTTCTTC.

This clonotype was found many times. V usage is TRBV5-1 and J usage is TRBJ2-1, with 12 positions matching TRBD1. Losses at the gene ends were 6 bases for V and 7 bases for J; bases not matched to a gene: 17. Per germline, CDR1 SGHRS and CDR2 YFSETQ. The CDR3 length is 18 residues. The CDR3 DNA reads as TGCGCCAGCAATACGGGACAGGGGGCAGCAGCTGGTATGAATGAGCAGTTCTTC. This encodes CASNTGQGAAAGMNEQFF.

CDR3 protein: CASSPVPSGDTEAFF. The CDR3 DNA is TGTGCCAGCTCACCGGTACCGTCTGGCGACACTGAAGCTTTCTTT. The chain couples TRBV18 to TRBJ1-1; no definite D call. CDR1 is KGHSH and CDR2 is LQKENI in the germline V gene. CDR3 size: 15 residues. V lost 3 bases and J lost 3, with 14 bases in between.

The chain has TRBV4-3 and TRBJ1-6; 7 bases map to TRBD1. CDR3 length: 14 amino acids. Germline CDR1 and CDR2: LGHNA and YSLEER. V lost 6 bases to trimming and J lost 7 bases; unmatched junction nucleotides: 6. The CDR3 spells CASSRDSPNSPLHF. The CDR3 DNA reads as TGCGCCAGCAGTCGGGACAGCCCGAATTCACCCCTCCACTTT.

This clonotype has just a few counts. This chain uses TRBV25-1 with TRBJ2-3; tentatively, D is TRBD1 or TRBD2 (5 bases each). V was trimmed by 6 bases and J by 6 bases, leaving 22 bases between them. CDR3 size: 16 residues. Germline loops: CDR1 MGHDK, CDR2 SYGVNS. DNA of the CDR3: TGTGCCAGCAGCGAGTGGGGGACCACCTCGGTGGATACGCAGTATTTT. Its translation: CASSEWGTTSVDTQYF.

This clonotype was found once. CDR3 protein: CSAPPSGREQFF. The CDR3 DNA follows: TGCAGTGCTCCCCCTTCGGGGCGTGAGCAGTTCTTC. The chain carries TRBV20-1 and TRBJ2-1, with D perhaps given as TRBD1 or TRBD2 (5 bases each). V gave up 5 bases and J gave up 9 bases, with 14 bases separating them. This CDR3 contains 12 residues. Germline-derived CDR1 and CDR2 are DFQATT and SNEGSKA (reference sequence).

In this sample, this clonotype turned up many times. J is TRBJ2-1 and V is TRBV5-1; D is possibly TRBD1 (5 bases). Germline V gene data show CDR1 as SGHRS and CDR2 as YFSETQ. The V end was cut by 4 bases, the J end by 9 bases, with 11 bases between. The CDR3 totals 12 residues. The CDR3 here is CASSPMGLEQFF. CDR3 coding DNA: TGCGCCAGCAGCCCCATGGGGCTTGAGCAGTTCTTC.

This clonotype was counted only a few times. The chain employs TRBV28 and TRBJ2-7; maybe TRBD1 (5 bases). This CDR3 has 13 residues. In germline, CDR1 is MDHEN, CDR2 SYDVKM. Trimming took 7 bases from V and 2 from J, leaving 12 bases between them. The CDR3 bases are TGTGCCAGCACCAGGGTAATCCCCTACGAGCAGTACTTC. It encodes CASTRVIPYEQYF.

V is TRBV6-5 and J is TRBJ2-2; TRBD1 matches 7 bases. CDR3 length: 15 residues. V dropped 2 bases and J dropped 7; count of bases not matched to a gene: 7. Looked up from germline, CDR1 is MNHEY and CDR2 is SVGAGI. In nucleotides, the CDR3 is TGTGCCAGCAGTTACGAGGGGGCTAAAAACGGGGAGCTGTTTTTT. Its protein product is CASSYEGAKNGELFF.

V usage is TRBV7-9 and J usage is TRBJ1-1, with 8 bases that match TRBD1. Per the germline V gene, CDR1 is SEHNR and CDR2 is FQNEAQ (reference sequence). The V segment lost 7 bases and the J segment 5 bases; nucleotides outside the gene matches: 9. The CDR3 length is 14 residues. CDR3 region: CASTGDRIVTEAFF. As DNA, the CDR3 is TGTGCCAGCACCGGGGACAGGATTGTGACTGAAGCTTTCTTT.

The chain recombines TRBV5-1 with TRBJ2-3; the match to TRBD2 covers 9 bases. The V gene's germline CDR1 is SGHRS and CDR2 YFSETQ. This CDR3 comprises 17 residues. V shed 6 bases and J 1 base; nucleotides not matched to a gene: 12. The CDR3 nucleotides read TGCGCCAGCACCCGATTCGGCGGGGGGGCCGGCACAGATACGCAGTATTTT. Its protein is CASTRFGGGAGTDTQYF.

This chain connects TRBV5-1 to TRBJ2-5; D tentatively fits TRBD1 or TRBD2 (5 bases each). CDR3 length: 14 amino acids. Trimming pared 2 bases from V and 5 bases from J, leaving 13 bases between. From germline, CDR1 is SGHRS and CDR2 YFSETQ. The CDR3 protein is CASSFRGASETQYF. In DNA form, the CDR3 reads TGCGCCAGCAGCTTCAGAGGGGCCTCGGAGACCCAGTACTTC.

The chain uses TRBV12-3 or TRBV12-4 and TRBJ2-4; 11 bases are shared with TRBD2. V lost 2 bases, J lost 6 bases, and 3 bases stayed unmatched. This CDR3 is built from 15 residues. CDR3 region: CASSLLAGGRNIQYF. DNA for the CDR3: TGTGCCAGCAGTTTACTAGCGGGAGGTAGAAACATTCAGTACTTC.

This clonotype was seen a handful of times. The V call is TRBV7-2, the J call TRBJ2-1; D possibly corresponds to TRBD1 (6 bases). CDR1 is SGHTA and CDR2 is FQGNSA in the germline V gene. V was cut by 1 base and J by 8 bases, with 12 bases left in between. The length of the CDR3 is 14 residues. The CDR3 loop reads CASSLVAGADEQFF. CDR3 DNA: TGTGCCAGCAGCTTAGTGGCAGGGGCCGATGAGCAGTTCTTC. Full variable domain (rest looked up from reference TRBV7-2 and TRBJ2-1): GAGVSQSPSNKVTEKGKDVELRCDPISGHTALYWYRQSLGQGLEFLIYFQGNSAPDKSGLPSDRFSAERTGGSVSTLTIQRTQQEDSAVYLCASSLVAGADEQFFGPGTRLTVL.

The chain recombines TRBV5-1 with TRBJ1-1; 7 nucleotides agree with TRBD1. Germline trimming cut 4 bases from V and 7 bases from J; bases unmatched to any gene: 10. CDR1 SGHRS and CDR2 YFSETQ come from the germline V gene. This CDR3 contains 14 residues. In nucleotides, the CDR3 is TGCGCCAGCAGCATGCGACAGGGAGAGATTGAAGCTTTCTTT. The encoded protein is CASSMRQGEIEAFF.

At least ten counts were recorded for this clonotype. The CDR3 reads CSASTDTEAFF. The CDR3 DNA reads as TGCAGTGCTAGCACCGACACTGAAGCTTTCTTT. V is TRBV20-1 and J is TRBJ1-1, with unresolved D. Germline CDR1 is DFQATT and CDR2 is SNEGSKA (reference sequence). The CDR3 runs to 11 residues. Trimming took 3 bases from V and 3 from J, leaving 5 bases between them.